This entry lists 25 T cell receptor beta chains sequenced from one sample in a study of identical twins. One entry per CDR3 protein, called by TCRdb with MiXCR from the 5' RACE reads. Here the sample spans 500,000 to 600,000 distinct CDR3 sequences, about 20% being singletons. Separately, the same data were catalogued under a study of T cells expressing NK-cell markers.

The sample comprised CD4+ T cells sorted from blood. Every receptor here comes from a woman between 18 and 29 years old in good health.

This clonotype was seen only a few times. The rearrangement uses TRBV20-1 and TRBJ1-2, with 9 bases matching TRBD1. The CDR3 sequence is 15 residues long. Trimming at V came to 7 bases and at J to 3 bases, leaving 12 bases not matched to a gene. Germline CDR1 DFQATT, CDR2 SNEGSKA (reference sequence). DNA for the CDR3: TGCAGTGTCGCCAAAGGGACAGGGAGGGACTATGGCTACACCTTC. Amino acids: CSVAKGTGRDYGYTF.

The chain is built from TRBV5-1 and TRBJ2-1; no clear D. The V and J ends lost 7 bases and 5 bases respectively, with 13 bases between them. The CDR3 consists of 13 residues. Germline CDR1 and CDR2: SGHRS and YFSETQ. The CDR3, as DNA: TGCGCCAGCCGCTCCGGACCTAACAATGAGCAGTTCTTC. This encodes CASRSGPNNEQFF.

The rearrangement joins TRBV12-3 or TRBV12-4 to TRBJ1-1; D unresolved. V was shortened by 7 bases and J by 4 bases, with 10 bases between the two germline ends. The CDR3 spans 12 residues. The CDR3 sequence: CASIFAGTEAFF. The CDR3 DNA reads as TGTGCCAGCATCTTCGCAGGCACTGAAGCTTTCTTT.

The sample holds a few counts of this clonotype. The CDR3 sequence is CASWAGGTEAFF. The CDR3 DNA is TGTGCCAGTTGGGCAGGGGGCACTGAAGCTTTCTTT. The chain links TRBV7-9 to TRBJ1-1, with TRBD1 identical over 7 bases. CDR3 length: 12 amino acids. Per the germline V gene, CDR1 is SEHNR and CDR2 is FQNEAQ (reference sequence). J gave up 4 bases and V 9 bases, and 5 bases lay outside the gene matches.

This clonotype came up a few times. The chain is built from TRBV5-1 and TRBJ2-1, with D possibly matching TRBD2 (6 bases). Trimming took 4 bases from V and 5 from J, leaving 16 bases between them. The CDR3 consists of 15 residues. The germline V gene has CDR1 SGHRS and CDR2 YFSETQ. This CDR3 is CASSQNWWGDNEQFF. Written as DNA, the CDR3 is TGCGCCAGCAGCCAAAATTGGTGGGGGGACAATGAGCAGTTCTTC.

This clonotype appeared many times. The gene calls are TRBV20-1 and TRBJ2-3; D gene uncertain. This CDR3 contains 14 residues. Germline V gives CDR1 DFQATT, CDR2 SNEGSKA (reference sequence). V lost 0 bases, J lost 6 bases, and 13 bases lay in between. CDR3 region: CSARDWAYTDTQYF. The CDR3 region has the DNA TGCAGTGCTAGAGACTGGGCCTACACGGATACGCAGTATTTT.

This clonotype was seen more than once but under ten times. The V gene is TRBV6-2 or TRBV6-3, the J gene TRBJ2-1; 11 bases agree with TRBD2. This CDR3 is built from 14 residues. V lost 8 bases, J lost 6 bases, and 6 bases stayed unmatched. Per germline, CDR1 MNHEY and CDR2 SVGEGT. The CDR3 is CASRGLAALNEQFF. The CDR3, as DNA: TGTGCCAGCCGGGGACTAGCGGCCCTCAATGAGCAGTTCTTC.

This clonotype was seen a handful of times. This chain uses TRBV24-1 with TRBJ2-2, with 8 bases that match TRBD1. Per germline, CDR1 KGHDR and CDR2 SFDVKD. V lost 4 bases and J lost 5; bases outside the gene matches: 8. The CDR3 runs to 16 residues. The CDR3 reads CATSDAVQGATGELFF. CDR3 coding DNA: TGTGCCACCAGTGACGCCGTTCAGGGGGCGACCGGGGAGCTGTTTTTT.

The V and J genes are TRBV12-3 or TRBV12-4 and TRBJ1-2, with D possibly matching TRBD1 (5 bases). CDR3 length equals 15 residues. Deletions cut 4 bases from V and 6 bases from J, with 18 bases between. CDR3 coding DNA: TGTGCCAGCAGTTCCGTCCGACGGACAACTAATGGCTACACCTTC. The encoded protein is CASSSVRRTTNGYTF.

The chain has TRBV5-1 and TRBJ2-7; 13 bases map to TRBD2. The CDR3 covers 14 residues. Germline V CDR1 and CDR2: SGHRS, YFSETQ. The ends lost 5 bases at V and 4 bases at J; junction bases unmatched: 3. The CDR3 is CASRMTSGRYEQYF. CDR3 coding DNA: TGCGCCAGCAGGATGACTAGCGGGAGGTACGAGCAGTACTTC.

This clonotype was counted only a few times. The CDR3 nucleotides read TGCAGTGCAAGGAGTCGGGCGGGGGGCGGCGGGGAGCTGTTTTTT. As protein: CSARSRAGGGGELFF. This chain joins TRBV20-1 and TRBJ2-2; 8 positions agree with TRBD2. V gave up 6 bases and J gave up 7 bases; unmatched junction bases: 13. This CDR3 region has 15 residues. Per germline, CDR1 DFQATT and CDR2 SNEGSKA (reference sequence).

The chain combines TRBV6-6 with TRBJ2-5; D gene uncertain. This CDR3 comprises 13 residues. The germline CDR1 and CDR2 sequences are MNHNY and SVGAGI (reference sequence). V lost 8 bases, J lost 2 bases, and 12 bases lay in between. CDR3 protein: CASGWAYQETQYF. The DNA for the CDR3 is TGTGCCAGCGGTTGGGCTTATCAAGAGACCCAGTACTTC.

This clonotype was seen more than once but under ten times. V gene TRBV4-3 combines with J gene TRBJ2-1; D possibly corresponds to TRBD2 (5 bases). This CDR3 region has 14 residues. The V and J ends lost 0 bases and 11 bases respectively, with 14 bases between them. The germline V gene has CDR1 LGHNA and CDR2 YSLEER. The CDR3 loop reads CASSQDARTEKQFF. DNA for the CDR3: TGCGCCAGCAGCCAAGATGCCCGGACTGAGAAGCAGTTCTTC.

This clonotype was observed a handful of times. The chain uses TRBV5-1 and TRBJ2-1; 11 positions match TRBD2. The CDR3 covers 15 residues. The germline V gene encodes CDR1 SGHRS and CDR2 YFSETQ. J gave up 2 bases and V 5 bases, and 3 bases lay outside the gene matches. DNA of the CDR3: TGCGCCAGCAGACTAGCGGGGGTGGCCTACAATGAGCAGTTCTTC. This sequence encodes CASRLAGVAYNEQFF.

The rearrangement joins TRBV6-6 to TRBJ2-3, with D hard to call. The CDR3 sequence is 13 residues long. Per the germline V gene, CDR1 is MNHNY and CDR2 is SVGAGI (reference sequence). Here the CDR3 DNA reads TGTGCTGTTCAGTTATCTGCTGGCGATACGCAGTATTTT. Translated: CAVQLSAGDTQYF.

The chain has TRBV3-1 and TRBJ1-1; D remains ambiguous. Germline V gives CDR1 LGHDT, CDR2 YNNKEL (reference sequence). This CDR3 spans 14 amino acids. Trimming stripped 3 bases from V and 1 base from J, with 9 bases between. The CDR3 DNA reads as TGTGCCAGCAGCCACGGGCCCCCGAACACTGAAGCTTTCTTT. The encoded protein is CASSHGPPNTEAFF.

The table lists this clonotype with a few counts. The V gene is TRBV11-3, the J gene TRBJ2-1; D is possibly TRBD1 or TRBD2 (6 bases each). The V gene's germline CDR1 is SGHNT and CDR2 YENEEA. This CDR3 has 16 residues. V shed 5 bases and J shed 4 bases, with 18 bases lying between them. CDR3 in DNA: TGTGCCAGCAGCCCCCCCGTGAGGGGGGCTTACAATGAGCAGTTCTTC. As protein: CASSPPVRGAYNEQFF.

This clonotype was recorded at least ten times. This rearrangement joins TRBV5-1 to TRBJ1-4; D call uncertain. The CDR3 extends over 13 amino acids. V was shortened by 5 bases and J by 8 bases, with 13 bases between the two germline ends. Germline assignment: CDR1 SGHRS and CDR2 YFSETQ. In DNA form, the CDR3 reads TGCGCCAGCAGTTGGAGGGATACCGAAAAACTGTTTTTT. Translating gives CASSWRDTEKLFF.

This chain connects TRBV7-8 to TRBJ2-2, with TRBD2 as a possible D gene (6 bases). This CDR3 is built from 15 residues. V lost 5 bases and J lost 0, with 10 bases in between. Per germline, CDR1 SGHVS and CDR2 FQNEAQ. CDR3 region: CASSQGLANTGELFF. In DNA, the CDR3 is TGTGCCAGCAGCCAGGGACTGGCGAACACCGGGGAGCTGTTTTTT.

The chain uses TRBV7-2 and TRBJ2-3; no definite D call. The length of the CDR3 is 13 residues. Trimming left V 3 bases short and J 2 bases short, with 6 bases between. Germline V gene data show CDR1 as SGHTA and CDR2 as FQGNSA. In nucleotides, the CDR3 is TGTGCCAGCAGCTTTTTATACACAGATACGCAGTATTTT. Residues: CASSFLYTDTQYF.

This clonotype has ten or more counts. The genes are TRBV29-1 and TRBJ2-1; unclear D gene. CDR3 length: 14 amino acids. Germline values: CDR1 SQVTM, CDR2 ANQGSEA. The CDR3 region has the DNA TGCAGTGGATTACTGGACCGGTTGGGGAATGAGCAGTTCTTC. It codes for CSGLLDRLGNEQFF.

This clonotype has only a few counts. This chain joins TRBV5-1 and TRBJ1-2, with unresolved D. The CDR3 covers 14 residues. The germline CDR1 and CDR2 sequences are SGHRS and YFSETQ. Trimming shortened V by 4 bases and J by 8 bases, and 18 bases separated the two germline ends. CDR3 coding DNA: TGCGCCAGCAGCGACGCCGACCGTACTTTGGGCTACACCTTC. Amino acid sequence: CASSDADRTLGYTF.

This CDR3 is CAIPRGSYNEQFF. The CDR3 DNA reads TGTGCCATCCCAAGGGGCTCCTACAATGAGCAGTTCTTC. This rearrangement joins TRBV7-9 to TRBJ2-1, with TRBD1 as a possible D gene (5 bases). The CDR3 has 13 residues. Germline CDR1 is SEHNR and CDR2 is FQNEAQ (reference sequence). Trimming stripped 10 bases from V and 0 bases from J, with 10 bases between. The variable domain in full, completed from reference TRBV7-9 and TRBJ2-1, reads DTGVSQNPRHKITKRGQNVTFRCDPISEHNRLYWYRQTLGQGPEFLTYFQNEAQLEKSRLLSDRFSAERPKGSFSTLEIQRTEQGDSAMYLCAIPRGSYNEQFFGPGTRLTVL.

This clonotype was counted at least ten times. CDR3 sequence (DNA): TGTGCCACCAGCTGGCGAACTAGCGGGAGGGTGTACGAGCAGTACTTC. Its translation: CATSWRTSGRVYEQYF. This chain joins TRBV15 and TRBJ2-7, with TRBD2 matching 13 bases. Trimming cost V 5 bases and J 4 bases; bases outside gene matches: 8. In germline, CDR1 is LNHNV, CDR2 YYDKDF (reference sequence). This CDR3 contains 16 residues.

This sequence joins TRBV20-1 and TRBJ1-6; D might be TRBD1 (5 bases). CDR1 and CDR2 from the germline V gene are DFQATT and SNEGSKA (reference sequence). Trimming shortened V by 6 bases and J by 7 bases, and 16 bases separated the two germline ends. CDR3 length equals 14 residues. CDR3 region: CSAATSGPNSPLHF. The DNA of the CDR3 is TGCAGTGCCGCCACCTCAGGGCCCAATTCACCCCTCCACTTT.